This TCR beta chain originates from a study of cytomegalovirus exposure and HLA in healthy donors (dated by TCRdb to about 2017). Study-level background: In an earlier analysis of roughly 590 of the donors, 250 to 350 Gb of sequence data and about 110 million unique TCR beta sequences from roughly 200 million T cells were reported. Around 300 gigabases of sequencing data and tens of millions of unique TCR sequences were included in an early release covering 550 to 650 HLA-typed donors. Of the roughly 400 genotyped donors, 65% to 90% were placed in the genetic ancestry cluster associated with self-reported Caucasian donors. The study was designed to test whether signatures of past pathogen exposure could be identified by cataloging public T cell receptors. Using immunosequencing, the study profiled T cell repertoires from about 650 subjects and related those repertoires to cytomegalovirus serostatus. Besides the first cohort of under 700 subjects, a separate validation cohort made up of some 110 different subjects was used. To predict cytomegalovirus infection status, the study brought together high-throughput TCR immunosequencing, statistical association of individual TCRs with disease status, and machine learning. A later analysis re-examined previously published TCR beta repertoires from just over 650 donors and added high-resolution HLA genotyping to investigate patterns of TCR occurrence. Rather than using new phenotypic data, the later analysis identified candidate immune exposures from TCR beta sequences and from how often those sequences occurred across donors. To decide whether each TCR beta V gene segment behaved as functional or pseudogenic, an earlier analysis of some 600 of the donors relied on high-throughput TCR beta sequencing. Donor age, sex, ethnicity and CMV serostatus were compiled alongside the repertoire data. In a later genetic analysis, genome-wide SNP genotypes for about three fifths of the roughly 670 donors were used, and that subset was treated as a discovery cohort. Every repertoire in the discovery cohort had been generated on one and the same sequencing platform. Class I and class II HLA loci were covered by the typing at four-digit resolution. Typing coverage varied by locus: about 629-630 donors for A, B, C, DRB1 and DQB1; about 520 for DQA1; about 570 for DPA1; some 470 for DPB1. Roughly five DR-DQ haplotypes were handled as single units for association and clustering because linkage in the cohort was strong. On average, 235,054 unique TCR beta nucleotide sequences were sequenced per donor among 300 to 500 genotyped donors of the cohort, with roughly 18% of those sequences being non-productive.

This clone was observed a handful of times. No cognate antigen has been identified for it. No base quality information exists; no much larger clone differs at one position. The cohort consisted of 666 healthy bone marrow donors. All cohort members were sampled while nominally healthy, although unrecorded immune exposures were likely present. The donor was CMV seronegative and belonged to the group of 352 seronegative cohort members. A peripheral blood sample was collected from each donor, and TCR beta sequencing was performed on peripheral blood mononuclear cells. Genomic DNA extraction from the blood cell samples was performed with the Qiagen DNeasy Blood Extraction Kit. The method was the immunoSEQ multiplex PCR assay. For the multiplex PCR, a mixture combining 60 forward primers for TCR Vbeta segments and 13 reverse primers for TCR Jbeta segments was used. Amplification of the CDR3 region of rearranged TCR beta genes was performed with a multiplex PCR assay on genomic DNA. On the Illumina HiSeq System, the amplified TCR beta libraries were sequenced as 87-base-pair reads. As for the original processing: In a later analysis, roughly 80 million unique TCR beta chains were counted across the roughly 700 repertoires, and around 10 million of these chains were shared by at least two donors. A nearest-neighbor algorithm error-corrected the raw reads and collapsed the reads into unique sequences, merging closely related sequences to remove PCR and sequencing errors. V, D and J gene segments were assigned by aligning CDR3 sequences to IMGT reference sequences. Each retained sequence needed at least a six-nucleotide match to both a V gene segment and a J gene segment. A rearrangement was called productive if the CDR3 had no stop codons and remained in frame with V and J, and every other rearrangement was called non-productive. CDR3 was defined by IMGT convention, running from the second conserved V-encoded cysteine to the conserved J-encoded phenylalanine. In an earlier analysis of some 550 of the donors, sequences lacking an unambiguous match to a single V gene segment were excluded. In an earlier analysis of around 590 of the donors, a V segment was called functional when productive rearrangements were above 56.7%, and segregating when the standard deviation between donors exceeded 5%. A statistical classification framework was developed to diagnose cytomegalovirus status using the catalog of TCR beta chain sequences. V and J gene assignment, in a later analysis, came from comparing TCR nucleotide sequences with IMGT/GENE-DB human TR gene sequences. In a later analysis, CDR3 sequences and most-parsimonious VDJ recombination scenarios were assigned using the TCRdist pipeline. In a later analysis, each TCR beta chain was defined by its CDR3 amino acid sequence together with its V-gene family, and reads without a unique V-gene family were excluded. As a way to deal with suspected cross-contamination and a sequencing artifact, a later analysis dropped roughly 620 nucleotide sequences that were highly shared and had low generation probability. In a later analysis, a clonal expansion index was calculated for each public chain from normalized within-repertoire ranks of inferred template counts. Generation probabilities in a later analysis came from a VDJ recombination model fitted to out-of-frame rearrangements, and those results were checked against IGoR. In a later analysis, hypergeometric tests were used to score TCR-TCR, TCR-HLA and TCR-CMV co-occurrence, with a repertoire-size bias correction applied to TCR pairs. False discovery rates were estimated in a later analysis by permuting HLA or CMV assignments 20 times. In a later analysis, co-occurring TCRs were grouped with DBSCAN, and TCRdist sequence similarity was added when clustering was performed within HLA-allele-positive subsets. Repertoires with fewer than 30,000 or more than 120,000 public chains, plus five repertoires with anomalous nucleotide sharing, were excluded from co-occurrence clustering. In TCRdb, the immuneACCESS table is reduced to in-frame sequences with V and J assigned. These tables do not hold every clone; where another copy was compared, an unresolved V gene accounts for under half, and the others remain unexplained. V and J calls and clone size come straight from that table; D and trimming were deduced from the DNA. The sample contains 150,000 to 200,000 clones, about three quarters of them found a single time. The ten largest clones represent 1.4% of the sample.

From the cysteine up to the phenylalanine, the CDR3 has a length of 16 residues. The DNA shown is the 48-base CDR3, in frame from base 1. V and J lose 5 bases and 1 base, and a span of 15 bases separates them. Based on the germline V gene, the CDR1 and CDR2 sequences are SGHAT and FQNNGV. The research as a whole found: HLA typing was unavailable for some donors at each locus, so association tests used only the typed subset. Strong co-occurrence of HLA alleles, especially DR and DQ, made assigning TCR associations to individual alleles difficult. In vitro tests confirmed that a few of the cytomegalovirus-associated TCR beta chains recognize cytomegalovirus antigens. Because counts were too low, more than 15 rarely observed V segments, including chromosome 9 orphons, were excluded from the earlier analysis of 587 of the donors. The study gave a list of 150 to 200 TCR beta chains associated with cytomegalovirus. Some IMGT-functional V segments, including TRBV6-2 and TRBV6-3, could not be distinguished by the 87-base-pair reads and were therefore excluded. A later genetic analysis reported fewer N-insertions in productive TCRs among donors in an Asian-associated ancestry cluster than the roughly 640-donor mean. A further reported finding was that TCR beta sequences accurately predicted the HLA-A and HLA-B alleles for most subjects in the first cohort. Presence/absence analyses assumed roughly uniform sequencing depth across donors, an assumption that may not hold. For the cohort, immune exposure information was limited to CMV serostatus. A cluster of highly shared sequence variants was judged likely to represent a technical artifact of the sequencing pipeline. In an earlier analysis of some 640 of the donors, most TCR beta V segments were observed in productive rearrangements about 87% or about 30% of the time, broadly matching IMGT annotations. Most CMV-associated TCR beta chains appeared to be HLA-restricted in a later analysis, and the HLA associations seemed to be driven largely by CMV exposure. Cytomegalovirus status was reported to be diagnosed by the classifier with high specificity and sensitivity in both the original and validation cohorts. In a later analysis, TCR association rates were found to vary across HLA loci, with the most associated TCRs seen for DRB1 alleles and the fewest for HLA-C alleles. In a later analysis, HLA-associated TCR beta chains showed more clonal expansion and lower generation probabilities than non-associated chains that were equally common. Most TCR sequences were seen in very few donors, while some public TCRs were found in many individuals. In a later analysis, several top co-occurrence clusters were reported to appear linked to parvovirus B19, influenza, CMV and Epstein-Barr virus. Correlated functional status among segregating V segments might be attributable to linkage disequilibrium, but an unknown experimental factor could not be ruled out. V-gene and J-gene trimming of TCR beta chains was associated with a missense DCLRE1C variant in a later genetic analysis, and the association was replicated in an independent cohort. In a later analysis, 15,000 to 20,000 TCR beta sequences were associated with specific HLA alleles at a false discovery rate of 0.05. According to the authors, the approach could potentially be generalized to other disease states and immunological phenotypes. In this cohort, only TCR beta chains were sequenced, and detectable features were limited by the absence of alpha or paired-chain data.

The chain uses TRBV11-2 and TRBJ2-4; a tentative D call is TRBD1 (6 bases match). Sequencing was performed on PBMCs. The source of this sequence is a woman in her thirties in good health and CMV-seronegative. The CDR3 amino acid sequence is: CASSPGTTGAKNIQYF. The bases read TGTGCCAGCAGCCCGGGGACAACAGGGGCCAAAAACATTCAGTACTTC.